These 17 T cell receptor beta chains were sequenced from one sample in a study of cytomegalovirus exposure and HLA in healthy donors. Both 60 Vbeta primers and 13 Jbeta primers went into the PCR. Generated by immunoSEQ multiplex PCR, the TCRdb table keeps only in-frame clones and is missing some. The repertoire holds fewer than 150,000 clones, with about 78% as singletons. Specimen: PBMCs. These receptor sequences come from a middle-aged man in good health and CMV-seropositive.

The chain carries TRBV7-9 and TRBJ2-2; D remains ambiguous. CDR3 length equals 12 residues. V dropped 3 bases and J dropped 5 bases, with 4 bases sitting between them. The V gene's germline CDR1 is SEHNR and CDR2 FQNEAQ (reference sequence). CDR3 in DNA: TGTGCCAGCAGCTTCGGGACCGGGGAGCTGTTTTTT. Encoded protein: CASSFGTGELFF. The full variable domain, in which reference TRBV7-9 and TRBJ2-2 provide the parts outside the CDR3, is DTGVSQNPRHKITKRGQNVTFRCDPISEHNRLYWYRQTLGQGPEFLTYFQNEAQLEKSRLLSDRFSAERPKGSFSTLEIQRTEQGDSAMYLCASSFGTGELFFGEGSRLTVL.

The chain recombines TRBV5-1 with TRBJ1-2; possible D gene TRBD1, 6 bases. The germline V and J ends were trimmed by 4 bases and 8 bases, with 15 bases remaining between them. Per the germline V gene, CDR1 is SGHRS and CDR2 is YFSETQ. The CDR3 spans 13 residues. The CDR3 region is CASSPGGANGYTF. Written as DNA, the CDR3 is TGCGCCAGCAGCCCGGGGGGGGCGAACGGCTACACCTTC.

This chain joins TRBV13 and TRBJ2-1; tentative D call: TRBD1 (5 bases). CDR1 is PRHDT, CDR2 FYEKMQ, per germline (reference sequence). The CDR3 contains 15 residues. Deletions cut 0 bases from V and 6 bases from J, with 12 bases between. The CDR3 DNA follows: TGTGCCAGCAGCTTAGGAGACCAGGGCCCCAATGAGCAGTTCTTC. Its translation: CASSLGDQGPNEQFF. Using reference TRBV13 and TRBJ2-1 for the parts outside the CDR3, the full variable domain is AAGVIQSPRHLIKEKRETATLKCYPIPRHDTVYWYQQGPGQDPQFLISFYEKMQSDKGSIPDRFSAQQFSDYHSELNMSSLELGDSALYFCASSLGDQGPNEQFFGPGTRLTVL.

The gene calls are TRBV27 and TRBJ2-3; 8 nucleotides agree with TRBD1. The trim removed 6 bases at V and 9 bases at J, leaving 11 bases unmatched. This CDR3 region has 14 residues. Germline assignment: CDR1 MNHEY and CDR2 SMNVEV (reference sequence). The CDR3 loop reads CASSPTTGQGTQYF. DNA for the CDR3: TGTGCCAGCAGCCCCACCACCGGACAGGGAACGCAGTATTTT.

This clone came up a few times. The chain uses TRBV7-9 and TRBJ2-1; 7 positions agree with TRBD2. Germline CDR1 reads SEHNR; CDR2 reads FQNEAQ (reference sequence). There are 16 residues in the CDR3. V lost 5 bases to trimming and J lost 2 bases; unmatched junction nucleotides: 9. CDR3 loop: CASSLLAGRAYNEQFF. The CDR3 coding sequence is TGTGCCAGCAGCCTTTTAGCAGGGAGGGCCTACAATGAGCAGTTCTTC.

This rearrangement joins TRBV7-9 to TRBJ2-5; tentatively, D is TRBD1 (6 bases). Germline CDR1 is SEHNR and CDR2 is FQNEAQ (reference sequence). The CDR3 sequence is 15 residues long. The V gene lost 3 bases and the J gene lost 3 bases, with 14 bases spanning the gap. CDR3 region: CASSFRGSWEETQYF. The CDR3 region has the DNA TGTGCCAGCAGCTTTAGGGGGTCTTGGGAAGAGACCCAGTACTTC.

The rearrangement uses TRBV5-1 and TRBJ1-3; D possibly corresponds to TRBD1 (5 bases). Trimming took off 0 bases at V and 1 base at J, with 14 bases between the two ends. Germline V lookup: CDR1 SGHRS, CDR2 YFSETQ. The CDR3 is made up of 17 amino acids. The CDR3 sequence is CASSLGPTGLSGNTIYF. The CDR3 nucleotides read TGCGCCAGCAGCTTGGGACCTACAGGTTTATCTGGAAACACCATATATTTT.

This rearrangement joins TRBV2 to TRBJ1-1, with a weak D call TRBD1 (6 bases). The CDR3 covers 16 residues. Germline V CDR1 and CDR2: SNHLY, FYNNEI. Between the trimmed V and J ends, which lost 2 bases and 5 bases, there was a span of 18 bases. The CDR3 DNA is TGTGCCAGCAGTGAATGGGGGCAGGGGATTGTAACTGAAGCTTTCTTT. Its protein is CASSEWGQGIVTEAFF. The full variable domain, completed using reference TRBV2 and TRBJ1-1, is EPEVTQTPSHQVTQMGQEVILRCVPISNHLYFYWYRQILGQKVEFLVSFYNNEISEKSEIFDDQFSVERPDGSNFTLKIRSTKLEDSAMYFCASSEWGQGIVTEAFFGQGTRLTVV.

This chain links TRBV4-1 with TRBJ2-5; D remains ambiguous. CDR1 is MGHRA, CDR2 YSYEKL, per germline. Trimming stripped 3 bases from V and 4 bases from J, with 15 bases between. The CDR3 contains 15 residues. The CDR3 DNA follows: TGCGCCAGCAGCCAGGTTTACGGGTATGGAGAGACCCAGTACTTC. Its translation: CASSQVYGYGETQYF.

This clone has at least ten counts. The rearrangement links TRBV19 to TRBJ1-4; 10 bases are a match to TRBD1. The V gene's germline CDR1 is LNHDA and CDR2 SQIVND (reference sequence). V shed 6 bases, J shed 6 bases, and the junction held 4 bases outside the gene matches. The CDR3 is 14 amino acids. CDR3 in DNA: TGTGCCAGTAGGGAGACAGGGGGCCATGAAAAACTGTTTTTT. Encoded protein: CASRETGGHEKLFF.

The chain joins TRBV4-3 to TRBJ1-4; D perhaps matches TRBD1 (6 bases). This CDR3 comprises 12 residues. Germline CDR1 LGHNA, CDR2 YSLEER. Trimming removed 0 bases from V and 10 bases from J, with 6 bases in between. The CDR3 region is CASSQEGGKLFF. CDR3 DNA sequence: TGCGCCAGCAGCCAAGAAGGGGGAAAACTGTTTTTT.

The chain recombines TRBV15 with TRBJ1-2; 11 bases match TRBD1. Germline V gene data show CDR1 as LNHNV and CDR2 as YYDKDF (reference sequence). V lost 1 base, J lost 5 bases, and 0 bases stayed unmatched. This CDR3 comprises 14 residues. The CDR3 sequence is CATSRGDRGYGYTF. The CDR3 DNA sequence: TGTGCCACCAGCAGAGGGGACAGGGGGTATGGCTACACCTTC.

V is TRBV5-1 and J is TRBJ2-5; TRBD2 aligns across 8 bases. Germline V gene lookup returns CDR1 SGHRS and CDR2 YFSETQ. The CDR3 covers 16 residues. The V segment lost 4 bases and the J segment 2 bases; nucleotides outside the gene matches: 10. CDR3 region: CASSLGGGPGQETQYF. DNA of the CDR3: TGCGCCAGCAGCCTCGGGGGGGGGCCCGGTCAAGAGACCCAGTACTTC.

V usage is TRBV4-2 and J usage is TRBJ1-2; D is ambiguous. Germline-derived CDR1 and CDR2 are LGHNA and YNFKEQ. The ends were cut back, 4 bases at V and 3 bases at J, with 12 bases in the middle. The CDR3 runs 14 residues. The CDR3 here is CASSLEYRDYGYTF. DNA for the CDR3: TGTGCCAGCAGCCTCGAATACCGGGACTATGGCTACACCTTC.

The rearrangement joins TRBV29-1 to TRBJ2-5, with 8 bases that match TRBD1. The CDR3 loop spans 13 amino acids. CDR1 is SQVTM, CDR2 ANQGSEA, per germline. The V segment lost 4 bases and the J segment 5 bases; nucleotides outside the gene matches: 6. CDR3 sequence: CSVATGAWETQYF. The CDR3 nucleotides are TGCAGCGTTGCGACAGGGGCTTGGGAGACCCAGTACTTC.

The chain is built from TRBV30 and TRBJ1-2; D gene uncertain. The germline CDR1 and CDR2 sequences are GTSNPN and SVGIG (reference sequence). V lost 4 bases, J lost 2 bases, and 14 bases lay in between. CDR3 length: 14 amino acids. The CDR3 sequence is CAWKSYPGNYGYTF. DNA of the CDR3: TGTGCCTGGAAAAGCTACCCGGGAAACTATGGCTACACCTTC.

The rearrangement uses TRBV4-2 and TRBJ2-7; D is undetermined. The germline V gene has CDR1 LGHNA and CDR2 YNFKEQ. This CDR3 is built from 17 residues. The V end lost 4 bases, the J end lost 5 bases, and 24 bases lay between the germline ends. The DNA of the CDR3 is TGTGCCAGCAGCCTCCTGCCTGGCGGTAGGATAAGCAACGAGCAGTACTTC. The encoded protein is CASSLLPGGRISNEQYF.